This T cell receptor (beta chain) came from a study of glioma-infiltrating T cells. The iRepertoire nested amplicon-rescue multiplex PCR amplified TCR alpha and beta CDR3s from RNA. Tissue mRNA or PBMC total RNA, roughly 95-400 ng, went into one-step reverse transcription and amplification. TCRdb called the multiplex PCR reads again in MiXCR, with one record for every CDR3 protein. The sample contains 100,000 to 150,000 distinct CDR3 sequences, about 22% of which appear only once. This clonotype appeared a few times. In germline, CDR1 is MGHRA, CDR2 YSYEKL. This CDR3 contains 12 residues. V was shortened by 3 bases and J by 7 bases, with 9 bases between the two germline ends.

The receptor's source is a human donor with low-grade glioma or glioblastoma, undergoing nonglioma brain surgery, or in good health (not recorded which). What was sequenced was glioma tissue, nonneoplastic brain tissue, or PBMCs (not recorded which). The chain combines TRBV4-1 with TRBJ1-2, with D perhaps TRBD1 (6 bases). CDR3 nucleotide sequence: TGCGCCAGCAGCCATGGACAGCTTGGCTACACCTTC. This translates into CASSHGQLGYTF.